The rows below give T cell receptor beta chains drawn from one sample of a study of shared clonotypes between healthy human individuals. Data came from immunoSEQ multiplex PCR; TCRdb stores just in-frame clones and leaves some out. The table has about 490,000 clones, 79% seen once. The sample taken for sequencing was PBMCs. These receptors originate from a woman between 40 and 55 years old in good health. Some clones in this sample may be carry-over from other donors' samples. Both conserved end residues are part of each CDR3. Each record gives: D gene, V gene, J gene, clone size, CDR3 protein, CDR3 DNA. A D gene is named only where the DNA matches it firmly. Some rows have no size entry. The others give once, few or many, or a class for an expanded clone.

d_call: .; v_call: TRBV5-8; j_call: TRBJ1-5; clone_size: .; cdr3_aa: CASSLSGGKNQPQHF; cdr3_nt: TGTGCCAGCAGCTTGAGCGGCGGGAAGAATCAGCCCCAGCATTTT
d_call: TRBD1; v_call: TRBV27; j_call: TRBJ1-1; clone_size: .; cdr3_aa: CASRLTGGVTEAFF; cdr3_nt: TGTGCCAGCAGGTTGACAGGGGGCGTCACTGAAGCTTTCTTT
d_call: TRBD2; v_call: TRBV10-1; j_call: TRBJ2-7; clone_size: .; cdr3_aa: CASSEAGARYEQYF; cdr3_nt: TGCGCCAGCAGCGAAGCGGGAGCGCGGTACGAGCAGTACTTC
d_call: TRBD2; v_call: TRBV28; j_call: TRBJ2-7; clone_size: .; cdr3_aa: CATRPGLAGDYEQYF; cdr3_nt: TGTGCCACCAGGCCGGGGCTAGCGGGAGACTACGAGCAGTACTTC
d_call: .; v_call: TRBV4-1; j_call: TRBJ2-5; clone_size: .; cdr3_aa: CASSDQETQYF; cdr3_nt: TGCGCCAGCTCGGACCAAGAGACCCAGTACTTC
d_call: .; v_call: TRBV2; j_call: TRBJ2-1; clone_size: .; cdr3_aa: CASKRTNEQFF; cdr3_nt: TGTGCCAGCAAGCGGACTAATGAGCAGTTCTTC
d_call: .; v_call: TRBV10-3; j_call: TRBJ2-1; clone_size: .; cdr3_aa: CATLGETSPYNEQFF; cdr3_nt: TGTGCCACGTTAGGTGAGACTAGTCCCTACAATGAGCAGTTCTTC
d_call: .; v_call: TRBV27; j_call: TRBJ2-1; clone_size: .; cdr3_aa: CASSLFSPVVNEQFF; cdr3_nt: TGTGCCAGCAGTTTATTTTCCCCGGTAGTCAATGAGCAGTTCTTC
d_call: TRBD1; v_call: TRBV19; j_call: TRBJ2-7; clone_size: .; cdr3_aa: CASSSGQGSWYEQYF; cdr3_nt: TGTGCCAGTAGTTCCGGACAGGGTTCGTGGTACGAGCAGTACTTC
d_call: .; v_call: TRBV28; j_call: TRBJ2-7; clone_size: .; cdr3_aa: CASSLGSPHEQYF; cdr3_nt: TGTGCCAGCAGTTTGGGCAGTCCCCACGAGCAGTACTTC
d_call: TRBD2; v_call: TRBV5-1; j_call: TRBJ2-1; clone_size: .; cdr3_aa: CASFSGSGVNEQFF; cdr3_nt: TGCGCCAGTTTTAGCGGGAGCGGGGTCAATGAGCAGTTCTTC
d_call: .; v_call: TRBV10-1; j_call: TRBJ2-7; clone_size: .; cdr3_aa: CASSGGVSSSYEQYF; cdr3_nt: TGCGCCAGCAGTGGAGGGGTTTCTAGCTCCTACGAGCAGTACTTC
d_call: TRBD2; v_call: TRBV5-4; j_call: TRBJ2-3; clone_size: .; cdr3_aa: CASSLDSGSTDTQYF; cdr3_nt: TGTGCCAGCAGCTTGGATAGCGGGAGCACAGATACGCAGTATTTT
d_call: .; v_call: TRBV7-3; j_call: TRBJ2-7; clone_size: .; cdr3_aa: CASSLKGRLRPRGTYEQYF; cdr3_nt: TGTGCCAGCAGCTTAAAGGGTAGGTTGCGCCCCAGGGGAACCTACGAGCAGTACTTC
d_call: .; v_call: TRBV4-3; j_call: TRBJ1-1; clone_size: .; cdr3_aa: CASSPRPRGLGTEAFF; cdr3_nt: TGCGCCAGCAGCCCACGCCCGAGGGGCCTGGGCACTGAAGCTTTCTTT
d_call: .; v_call: TRBV11-3; j_call: TRBJ2-1; clone_size: .; cdr3_aa: CASSLAGYNEQFF; cdr3_nt: TGTGCCAGCAGCTTAGCAGGGTACAATGAGCAGTTCTTC
d_call: TRBD2; v_call: TRBV15; j_call: TRBJ2-5; clone_size: .; cdr3_aa: CATSRDRTQLLAGGRGTQYF; cdr3_nt: TGTGCCACCAGCAGAGATCGGACGCAGCTACTGGCGGGAGGAAGGGGGACCCAGTACTTC
d_call: .; v_call: TRBV2; j_call: TRBJ1-4; clone_size: .; cdr3_aa: CASSGKVGEKLFF; cdr3_nt: TGTGCCAGCAGTGGGAAGGTTGGCGAAAAACTGTTTTTT
d_call: .; v_call: TRBV11-2; j_call: TRBJ2-7; clone_size: .; cdr3_aa: CASSPTVSYEQYF; cdr3_nt: TGTGCCAGCAGCCCGACAGTCTCCTACGAGCAGTACTTC
d_call: .; v_call: TRBV18; j_call: TRBJ1-1; clone_size: .; cdr3_aa: CASSPRSTGRNTEAFF; cdr3_nt: TGTGCCAGCTCACCACGCAGCACGGGCAGGAACACTGAAGCTTTCTTT
d_call: .; v_call: TRBV30; j_call: TRBJ2-1; clone_size: .; cdr3_aa: CAWTNGAGEQFF; cdr3_nt: TGTGCCTGGACAAATGGGGCGGGTGAGCAGTTCTTC
d_call: .; v_call: TRBV7-9; j_call: TRBJ2-1; clone_size: .; cdr3_aa: CASSPPFTFNEQFF; cdr3_nt: TGTGCCAGCAGCCCCCCTTTTACCTTCAATGAGCAGTTCTTC
d_call: TRBD1; v_call: TRBV9; j_call: TRBJ1-1; clone_size: .; cdr3_aa: CASSPQGGGLDTEAFF; cdr3_nt: TGTGCCAGCAGCCCCCAGGGGGGTGGCTTGGACACTGAAGCTTTCTTT
d_call: TRBD1; v_call: TRBV27; j_call: TRBJ1-3; clone_size: .; cdr3_aa: CASSSFDRDISGNTIYF; cdr3_nt: TGTGCCAGCAGTTCCTTCGACAGGGACATCTCTGGAAACACCATATATTTT
d_call: .; v_call: TRBV6-5; j_call: TRBJ2-1; clone_size: .; cdr3_aa: CASISPGVYEQFF; cdr3_nt: TGTGCCAGCATTTCCCCTGGGGTCTATGAGCAGTTCTTC
d_call: .; v_call: TRBV28; j_call: TRBJ1-2; clone_size: .; cdr3_aa: CASTGTGPYGYTF; cdr3_nt: TGTGCCAGTACTGGAACAGGACCATATGGCTACACCTTC
d_call: .; v_call: TRBV7-7; j_call: TRBJ2-6; clone_size: .; cdr3_aa: CASSLAYGANVLTF; cdr3_nt: TGTGCTAGCAGCTTAGCCTATGGGGCCAACGTCCTGACTTTC
d_call: .; v_call: TRBV28; j_call: TRBJ2-7; clone_size: once; cdr3_aa: CASRTGNWDEQYF; cdr3_nt: TGTGCCAGCAGGACAGGAAATTGGGACGAGCAGTACTTC
d_call: TRBD1; v_call: TRBV6-6; j_call: TRBJ2-3; clone_size: .; cdr3_aa: CASSPRRDRADTQYF; cdr3_nt: TGTGCCAGCAGTCCCCGCCGGGACAGGGCCGATACGCAGTATTTT
d_call: .; v_call: TRBV7-2; j_call: TRBJ2-2; clone_size: .; cdr3_aa: CASSLSGAYTGELFF; cdr3_nt: TGTGCCAGCAGCCTCTCCGGCGCGTACACCGGGGAGCTGTTTTTT
d_call: .; v_call: TRBV10-1; j_call: TRBJ2-5; clone_size: once; cdr3_aa: CASKVWEETQYF; cdr3_nt: TGCGCCAGCAAAGTTTGGGAAGAGACCCAGTACTTC
d_call: .; v_call: TRBV9; j_call: TRBJ1-1; clone_size: .; cdr3_aa: CASSAYQGRNTEAFF; cdr3_nt: TGTGCCAGCAGCGCTTACCAGGGAAGGAACACTGAAGCTTTCTTT
d_call: .; v_call: TRBV5-1; j_call: TRBJ2-1; clone_size: once; cdr3_aa: CASSFTPDSYNEQFF; cdr3_nt: TGCGCCAGCAGCTTCACCCCGGACTCCTACAATGAGCAGTTCTTC
d_call: TRBD1; v_call: TRBV7-8; j_call: TRBJ2-1; clone_size: .; cdr3_aa: CASSSHRGPNNEQFF; cdr3_nt: TGTGCCAGCAGCTCCCACAGGGGGCCTAACAATGAGCAGTTCTTC
d_call: TRBD2; v_call: TRBV19; j_call: TRBJ2-3; clone_size: once; cdr3_aa: CASRLAGGLDTQYF; cdr3_nt: TGTGCCAGTAGACTAGCGGGAGGGCTAGATACGCAGTATTTT
d_call: .; v_call: TRBV19; j_call: TRBJ2-3; clone_size: .; cdr3_aa: CASRVGVTDTQYF; cdr3_nt: TGTGCCAGTAGAGTGGGAGTCACAGATACGCAGTATTTT
d_call: .; v_call: TRBV7-2; j_call: TRBJ2-3; clone_size: many; cdr3_aa: CASSPTAGQADTQYF; cdr3_nt: TGTGCCAGCAGCCCCACTGCAGGGCAGGCAGATACGCAGTATTTT
d_call: TRBD1; v_call: TRBV19; j_call: TRBJ2-7; clone_size: .; cdr3_aa: CASSFRTGGSEQYF; cdr3_nt: TGTGCCAGTAGTTTCCGGACAGGGGGCTCCGAGCAGTACTTC
d_call: .; v_call: TRBV6-1; j_call: TRBJ1-1; clone_size: many; cdr3_aa: CASSEGPFNTEAFF; cdr3_nt: TGTGCCAGCAGTGAAGGTCCTTTCAACACTGAAGCTTTCTTT
d_call: TRBD1; v_call: TRBV19; j_call: TRBJ2-1; clone_size: .; cdr3_aa: CASRPGQGSSYNEQFF; cdr3_nt: TGTGCCAGTAGGCCCGGACAGGGGAGCTCCTACAATGAGCAGTTCTTC
d_call: TRBD1; v_call: TRBV19; j_call: TRBJ1-1; clone_size: once; cdr3_aa: CASSVGQGASEAFF; cdr3_nt: TGTGCCAGTAGTGTTGGACAGGGGGCGTCTGAAGCTTTCTTT
d_call: .; v_call: TRBV2; j_call: TRBJ1-2; clone_size: .; cdr3_aa: CASSGETYGYTF; cdr3_nt: TGTGCCAGCAGTGGAGAGACGTATGGCTACACCTTC
d_call: .; v_call: TRBV4-2; j_call: TRBJ2-7; clone_size: .; cdr3_aa: CASSQDQAGGREQYF; cdr3_nt: TGTGCCAGCAGCCAAGATCAGGCTGGGGGGCGCGAGCAGTACTTC
d_call: TRBD2; v_call: TRBV19; j_call: TRBJ2-1; clone_size: .; cdr3_aa: CASSASDGTSGTNEQFF; cdr3_nt: TGTGCCAGTAGTGCCTCAGACGGGACTAGCGGGACCAATGAGCAGTTCTTC
d_call: .; v_call: TRBV5-1; j_call: TRBJ2-3; clone_size: .; cdr3_aa: CASSFGGFRTDTQYF; cdr3_nt: TGCGCCAGCAGCTTCGGCGGGTTTCGCACAGATACGCAGTATTTT
d_call: .; v_call: TRBV19; j_call: TRBJ1-5; clone_size: .; cdr3_aa: CASRGEKTNQPQHF; cdr3_nt: TGTGCCAGTCGAGGGGAGAAGACCAATCAGCCCCAGCATTTT
d_call: TRBD1; v_call: TRBV7-9; j_call: TRBJ1-5; clone_size: .; cdr3_aa: CASRGGDRGTNQPQHF; cdr3_nt: TGTGCCAGCAGGGGTGGGGACAGGGGCACCAATCAGCCCCAGCATTTT
d_call: .; v_call: TRBV6-6; j_call: TRBJ1-6; clone_size: .; cdr3_aa: CASSRQRGSPLHF; cdr3_nt: TGTGCCAGCAGTCGACAGCGGGGGTCACCCCTCCACTTT
d_call: .; v_call: TRBV18; j_call: TRBJ2-7; clone_size: .; cdr3_aa: CASSLALEEQYF; cdr3_nt: TGTGCCAGCTCACTAGCGTTGGAAGAGCAGTACTTC
d_call: TRBD2; v_call: TRBV6-1; j_call: TRBJ2-3; clone_size: .; cdr3_aa: CASSGRAGGDTQYF; cdr3_nt: TGTGCCAGCAGTGGGAGGGCGGGGGGAGATACGCAGTATTTT
d_call: TRBD1; v_call: TRBV6-1; j_call: TRBJ2-3; clone_size: .; cdr3_aa: CASRLDRGLDTQYF; cdr3_nt: TGTGCCAGCAGACTCGACAGGGGGCTGGATACGCAGTATTTT
d_call: TRBD2; v_call: TRBV18; j_call: TRBJ2-2; clone_size: .; cdr3_aa: CASSSGGAGGTGELFF; cdr3_nt: TGTGCCAGCTCATCGGGGGGAGCGGGAGGGACCGGGGAGCTGTTTTTT